A single sample gave rise to the 14 T cell receptor beta chains below, sequenced in a study of shared clonotypes between healthy human individuals. TCRdb keeps only in-frame clones here, not all; method: immunoSEQ multiplex PCR. Of a few hundred thousand clones in the sample, less than 98% are singletons; the top ten hold around 0.058%. Sequenced: naive CD4+ T cells sorted from blood. Subset: CD45RA+ positively selected. The receptors shown here come from a woman in her thirties in good health.

The chain is built from TRBV25-1 and TRBJ1-5; possible D gene TRBD1, 5 bases. Deletions cut 8 bases from V and 5 bases from J, with 13 bases between. The germline V gene encodes CDR1 MGHDK and CDR2 SYGVNS. This CDR3 has 13 residues. The CDR3 sequence: CASSLRGDQPQHF. The DNA of the CDR3 is TGTGCCAGCTCATTAAGGGGTGATCAGCCCCAGCATTTT.

The chain links TRBV4-2 to TRBJ1-2, with D unresolved. The CDR3 extends over 14 amino acids. Germline V CDR1 and CDR2: LGHNA, YNFKEQ. The germline V and J ends were trimmed by 0 bases and 3 bases, with 8 bases remaining between them. CDR3 sequence (DNA): TGTGCCAGCAGCCAAGATCCTGGGCACTATGGCTACACCTTC. Protein: CASSQDPGHYGYTF.

This chain uses TRBV10-3 with TRBJ2-5, with 10 bases fitting TRBD2. Germline loops: CDR1 ENHRY, CDR2 SYGVKD. J lost 5 bases, V lost 11 bases, and 8 bases had no gene match. The length of the CDR3 is 13 residues. CDR3 nucleotide sequence: TGTGCCGTCGGACTAGCGGTTGGGGAGACCCAGTACTTC. Protein: CAVGLAVGETQYF.

The chain employs TRBV18 and TRBJ1-4; perhaps TRBD1 as D (5 bases). The CDR3 has 14 residues. The ends were cut back, 2 bases at V and 7 bases at J, with 11 bases in the middle. Germline V gives CDR1 KGHSH, CDR2 LQKENI. The CDR3 DNA reads TGTGCCAGCTCACCATTGGCAGGGAGTGAAAAACTGTTTTTT. Encoded protein: CASSPLAGSEKLFF.

Concerning this clone itself: Other DNA sequences of this sample code for an identical CDR3. The chain joins TRBV28 to TRBJ2-7; D remains ambiguous. Trimming removed 2 bases at V and 7 bases at J, with 6 bases between. The CDR3 is made up of 11 amino acids. The germline V gene has CDR1 MDHEN and CDR2 SYDVKM. CDR3 DNA sequence: TGTGCCAGCAGTTTAGGTTCGGAGCAGTACTTC. The encoded protein is CASSLGSEQYF.

This rearrangement joins TRBV6-1 to TRBJ1-3, with a tentative D call TRBD1 (5 bases). Per the germline V gene, CDR1 is MNHNS and CDR2 is SASEGT. The CDR3 is made up of 12 amino acids. Trimming cost V 5 bases and J 7 bases, with 9 bases left between them. CDR3: CASSPEGNTIYF. Here the CDR3 DNA reads TGTGCCAGCAGTCCCGAGGGGAACACCATATATTTT.

The V gene is TRBV30, the J gene TRBJ1-5; TRBD1 is a possible D gene (5 bases). Germline V gives CDR1 GTSNPN, CDR2 SVGIG (reference sequence). This CDR3 has 17 residues. Trimming left V 4 bases short and J 7 bases short, with 26 bases between. CDR3 sequence: CAWISRLEGEPSQPQHF. As DNA, the CDR3 is TGTGCCTGGATTAGCCGACTAGAAGGGGAGCCGAGCCAGCCCCAGCATTTT.

This sequence joins TRBV5-5 and TRBJ2-1; D not certain. CDR3 length: 13 amino acids. Germline CDR1 SGHKS, CDR2 YYEKEE (reference sequence). V dropped 0 bases and J dropped 15 bases, with 16 bases sitting between them. The CDR3 loop is CASSLAGSRSGFF. In DNA form, the CDR3 reads TGTGCCAGCAGCTTGGCGGGCAGCCGGTCGGGGTTCTTC.

The V call is TRBV10-3, the J call TRBJ2-5; no clear D gene. The ends were cut back, 2 bases at V and 2 bases at J, with 9 bases in the middle. The CDR3 loop spans 14 amino acids. The germline V gene has CDR1 ENHRY and CDR2 SYGVKD. The CDR3 here is CAISERDDQETQYF. Written as DNA, the CDR3 is TGTGCCATCAGTGAGCGAGATGATCAAGAGACCCAGTACTTC.

CDR3 nucleotides: TGCGCCAGCAGCTATACGGGTGATACGAACACCGGGGAGCTGTTTTTT. Translating it yields CASSYTGDTNTGELFF. V and J are TRBV5-1 and TRBJ2-2; no definite D call. The ends were cut back, 3 bases at V and 0 bases at J, with 12 bases in the middle. The CDR3 loop spans 16 amino acids. From germline, CDR1 is SGHRS and CDR2 YFSETQ.

This chain joins TRBV29-1 and TRBJ1-4, with a possible D match to TRBD1 (5 bases). The germline V and J ends were trimmed by 5 bases and 7 bases, with 8 bases remaining between them. Looked up from germline, CDR1 is SQVTM and CDR2 is ANQGSEA. The CDR3 consists of 11 residues. The CDR3 DNA is TGCAGCGTTAATGGGGGTGAAAAACTGTTTTTT. It specifies CSVNGGEKLFF. The whole variable domain, remainder taken from reference TRBV29-1 and TRBJ1-4, is SAVISQKPSRDICQRGTSLTIQCQVDSQVTMMFWYRQQPGQSLTLIATANQGSEATYESGFVIDKFPISRPNLTFSTLTVSNMSPEDSSIYLCSVNGGEKLFFGSGTQLSVL.

V is TRBV11-1 and J is TRBJ2-3; TRBD2 aligns across 7 bases. Per germline, CDR1 SGHAT and CDR2 FQDESV (reference sequence). Losses at the gene ends were 4 bases for V and 9 bases for J; bases not matched to a gene: 7. The CDR3 is made up of 13 amino acids. The CDR3 DNA follows: TGTGCCAGCAGCTGGCCTAGGGAGGGGACGCAGTATTTT. This encodes CASSWPREGTQYF. The whole variable domain, filled in from reference TRBV11-1 and TRBJ2-3, reads EAEVAQSPRYKITEKSQAVAFWCDPISGHATLYWYRQILGQGPELLVQFQDESVVDDSQLPKDRFSAERLKGVDSTLKIQPAELGDSAMYLCASSWPREGTQYFGPGTRLTVL.

The rearrangement uses TRBV28 and TRBJ2-3, with D possibly TRBD1 on 6 matching bases. V was pared by 7 bases and J by 1 base, with 9 bases between. The germline V gene has CDR1 MDHEN and CDR2 SYDVKM. This CDR3 has 13 residues. The CDR3 coding sequence is TGTGCCAGCATTCGACAGGGCACAGATACGCAGTATTTT. Translating gives CASIRQGTDTQYF.

This clone appeared a single time. This chain uses TRBV7-9 with TRBJ1-3, with D unclear. This CDR3 contains 16 residues. CDR1 is SEHNR and CDR2 is FQNEAQ in the germline V gene (reference sequence). Trimming removed 7 bases from V and 0 bases from J, with 16 bases in between. DNA for the CDR3: TGTGCCAGCACCTCAAGGGAGTCAAGCTCTGGAAACACCATATATTTT. Translation gives CASTSRESSSGNTIYF.